This TCR beta chain was observed in a study of T cells in Graves' hyperthyroidism and ophthalmopathy. Exclusion criteria comprised uncontrolled infection, other autoimmune disease, pregnancy or lactation. The CDR3 regions of TCR beta were amplified from RNA transcripts. The HTBI primer set was used in a first-round RT-PCR of the TCR CDR3. MiXCR, run by TCRdb on the multiplex PCR reads, gives a single entry per CDR3 protein. Of 620,000 or so distinct CDR3 sequences detected, roughly 15% appear once; the ten largest clones hold about an eighth. This CDR3 contains 15 residues. The V gene end was trimmed by 6 bases and the J gene end by 5 bases; junction bases not matched to a gene: 7. Looked up from germline, CDR1 is MNHNS and CDR2 is SASEGT. Study results and limitations: Researchers report that a 13 V-J model separated ophthalmopathy from stable hyperthyroidism. Blood also held most thyroid clonotypes expanded beyond 0.001.

This clonotype has just a few counts. Its antigen is not identified. The receptor comes from a woman aged 45-65 years with Graves' ophthalmopathy. The sample was blood. The chain is built from TRBV6-1 and TRBJ2-7; 13 bases align to TRBD2. DNA for the CDR3: TGTGCCAGCAGCCACAGGACTAGCGGGAGTGACGAGCAGTACTTC. It yields the protein CASSHRTSGSDEQYF.